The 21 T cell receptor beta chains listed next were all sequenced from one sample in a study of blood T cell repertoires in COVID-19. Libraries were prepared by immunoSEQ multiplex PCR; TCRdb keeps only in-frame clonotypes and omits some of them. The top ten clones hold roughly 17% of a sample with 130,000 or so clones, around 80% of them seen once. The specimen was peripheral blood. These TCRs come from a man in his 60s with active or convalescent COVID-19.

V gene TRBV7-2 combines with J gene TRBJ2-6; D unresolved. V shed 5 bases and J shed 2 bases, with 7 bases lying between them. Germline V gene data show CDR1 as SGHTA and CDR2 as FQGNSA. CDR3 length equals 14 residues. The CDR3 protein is CASSPTAGANVLTF. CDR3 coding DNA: TGTGCCAGCAGCCCCACTGCTGGGGCCAACGTCCTGACTTTC. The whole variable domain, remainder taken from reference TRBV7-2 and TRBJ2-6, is GAGVSQSPSNKVTEKGKDVELRCDPISGHTALYWYRQSLGQGLEFLIYFQGNSAPDKSGLPSDRFSAERTGGSVSTLTIQRTQQEDSAVYLCASSPTAGANVLTFGAGSRLTVL.

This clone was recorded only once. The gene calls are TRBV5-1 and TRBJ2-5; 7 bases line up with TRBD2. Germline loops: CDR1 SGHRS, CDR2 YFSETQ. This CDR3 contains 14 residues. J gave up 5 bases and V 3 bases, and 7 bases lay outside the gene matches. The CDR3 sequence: CASSWTGGRETQYF. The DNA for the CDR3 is TGCGCCAGCAGCTGGACCGGGGGGAGGGAGACCCAGTACTTC.

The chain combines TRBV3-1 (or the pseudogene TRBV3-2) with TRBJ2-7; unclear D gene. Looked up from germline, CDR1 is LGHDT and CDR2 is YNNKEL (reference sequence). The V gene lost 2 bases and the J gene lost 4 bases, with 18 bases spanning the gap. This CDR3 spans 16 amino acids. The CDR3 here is CASSQNSPSGLYEQYF. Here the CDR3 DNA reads TGTGCCAGCAGCCAAAACTCCCCCTCGGGTTTGTACGAGCAGTACTTC.

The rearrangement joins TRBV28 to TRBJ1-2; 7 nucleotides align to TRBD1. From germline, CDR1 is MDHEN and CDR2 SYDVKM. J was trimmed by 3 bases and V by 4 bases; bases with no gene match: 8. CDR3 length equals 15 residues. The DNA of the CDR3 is TGTGCCAGCAGTTCGACAGGGTCAGGTGACTATGGCTACACCTTC. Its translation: CASSSTGSGDYGYTF.

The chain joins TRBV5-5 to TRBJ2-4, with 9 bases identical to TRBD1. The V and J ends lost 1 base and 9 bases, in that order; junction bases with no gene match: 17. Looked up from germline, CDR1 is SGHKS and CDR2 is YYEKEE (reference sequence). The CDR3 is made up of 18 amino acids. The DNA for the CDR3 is TGTGCCAGCAGCTTGTCTATATTGGGACAGGGTCGAAGGGGCATTCAGTACTTC. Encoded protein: CASSLSILGQGRRGIQYF.

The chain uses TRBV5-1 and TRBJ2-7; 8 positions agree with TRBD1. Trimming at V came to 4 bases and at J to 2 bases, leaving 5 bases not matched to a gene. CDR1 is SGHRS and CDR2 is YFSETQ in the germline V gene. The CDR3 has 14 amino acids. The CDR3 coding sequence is TGCGCCAGCAGCCTCCAGGGGGCTCCCTACGAGCAGTACTTC. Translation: CASSLQGAPYEQYF.

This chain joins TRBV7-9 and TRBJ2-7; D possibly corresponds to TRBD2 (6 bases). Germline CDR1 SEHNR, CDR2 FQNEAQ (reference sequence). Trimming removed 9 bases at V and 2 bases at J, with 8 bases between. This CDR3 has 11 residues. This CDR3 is CASGGAYEQYF. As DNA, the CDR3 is TGTGCCAGTGGAGGGGCCTACGAGCAGTACTTC.

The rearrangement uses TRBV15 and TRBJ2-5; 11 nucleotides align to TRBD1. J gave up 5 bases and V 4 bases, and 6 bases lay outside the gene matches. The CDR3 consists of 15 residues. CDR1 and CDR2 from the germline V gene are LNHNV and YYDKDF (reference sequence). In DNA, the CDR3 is TGTGCCACCAGCACGGACAGGGGGCTCGGGGAGACCCAGTACTTC. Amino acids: CATSTDRGLGETQYF.

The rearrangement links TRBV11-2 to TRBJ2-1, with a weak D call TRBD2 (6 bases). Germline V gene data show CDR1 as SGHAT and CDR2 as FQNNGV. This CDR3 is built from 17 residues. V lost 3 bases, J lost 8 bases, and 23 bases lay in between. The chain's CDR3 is CASSLRPSSALEHEQFF. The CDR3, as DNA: TGTGCCAGCAGCTTGAGGCCTTCTAGCGCTCTCGAACATGAGCAGTTCTTC.

CDR3 loop: CASSPGQKNTGELFF. For the CDR3, the DNA is TGCGCCAGCAGCCCGGGACAGAAGAACACCGGGGAGCTGTTTTTT. The J gene is TRBJ2-2, the V gene TRBV5-1; TRBD1 matches at 7 bases. The junction had 4 bases not matched to a gene; V was cut back by 4 bases and J by 1 base. Looked up from germline, CDR1 is SGHRS and CDR2 is YFSETQ. There are 15 residues in the CDR3. Based on the CDR3 plus reference TRBV5-1 and TRBJ2-2, the full variable domain is KAGVTQTPRYLIKTRGQQVTLSCSPISGHRSVSWYQQTPGQGLQFLFEYFSETQRNKGNFPGRFSGRQFSNSRSEMNVSTLELGDSALYLCASSPGQKNTGELFFGEGSRLTVL.

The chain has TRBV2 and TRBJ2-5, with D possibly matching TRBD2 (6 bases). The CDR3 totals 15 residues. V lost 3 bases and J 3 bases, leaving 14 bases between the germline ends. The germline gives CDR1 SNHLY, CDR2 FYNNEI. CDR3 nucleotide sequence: TGTGCCAGCAGTGATATCGGGACTCTTAAAGAGACCCAGTACTTC. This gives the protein CASSDIGTLKETQYF.

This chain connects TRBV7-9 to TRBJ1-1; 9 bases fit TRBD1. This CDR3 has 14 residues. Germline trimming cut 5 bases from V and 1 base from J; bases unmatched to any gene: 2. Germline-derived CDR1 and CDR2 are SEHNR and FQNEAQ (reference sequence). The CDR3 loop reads CASSRDRENTEAFF. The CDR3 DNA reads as TGTGCCAGCAGCCGGGACAGGGAGAACACTGAAGCTTTCTTT. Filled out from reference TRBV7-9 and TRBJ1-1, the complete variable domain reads DTGVSQNPRHKITKRGQNVTFRCDPISEHNRLYWYRQTLGQGPEFLTYFQNEAQLEKSRLLSDRFSAERPKGSFSTLEIQRTEQGDSAMYLCASSRDRENTEAFFGQGTRLTVV.

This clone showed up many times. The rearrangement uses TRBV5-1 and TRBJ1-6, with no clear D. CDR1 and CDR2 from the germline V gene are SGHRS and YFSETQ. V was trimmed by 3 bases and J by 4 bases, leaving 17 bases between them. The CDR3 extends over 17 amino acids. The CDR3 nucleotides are TGCGCCAGCAGCTCAAATCAGGAAGATCCTTATAATTCACCCCTCCACTTT. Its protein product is CASSSNQEDPYNSPLHF.

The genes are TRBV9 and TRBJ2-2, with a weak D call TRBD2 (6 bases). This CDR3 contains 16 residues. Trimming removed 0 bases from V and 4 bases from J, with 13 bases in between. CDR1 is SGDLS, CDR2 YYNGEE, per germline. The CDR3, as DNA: TGTGCCAGCAGCGTAGAGGGAGGTCCGTTCACCGGGGAGCTGTTTTTT. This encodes CASSVEGGPFTGELFF.

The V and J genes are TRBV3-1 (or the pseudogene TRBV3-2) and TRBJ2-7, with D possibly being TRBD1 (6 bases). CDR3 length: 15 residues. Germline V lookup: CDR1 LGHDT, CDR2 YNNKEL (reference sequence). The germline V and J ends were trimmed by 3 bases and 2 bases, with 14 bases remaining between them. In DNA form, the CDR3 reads TGTGCCAGCAGCCATGACAGGTCGGAGGCCTACGAGCAGTACTTC. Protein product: CASSHDRSEAYEQYF.

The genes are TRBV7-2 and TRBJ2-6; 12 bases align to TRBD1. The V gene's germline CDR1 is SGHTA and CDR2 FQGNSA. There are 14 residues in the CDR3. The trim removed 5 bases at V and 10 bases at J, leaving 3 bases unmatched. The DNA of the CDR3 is TGTGCCAGCAGCCGGGACAGGGGGCGAAACGTCCTGACTTTC. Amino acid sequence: CASSRDRGRNVLTF. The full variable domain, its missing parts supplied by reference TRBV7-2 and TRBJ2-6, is GAGVSQSPSNKVTEKGKDVELRCDPISGHTALYWYRQSLGQGLEFLIYFQGNSAPDKSGLPSDRFSAERTGGSVSTLTIQRTQQEDSAVYLCASSRDRGRNVLTFGAGSRLTVL.

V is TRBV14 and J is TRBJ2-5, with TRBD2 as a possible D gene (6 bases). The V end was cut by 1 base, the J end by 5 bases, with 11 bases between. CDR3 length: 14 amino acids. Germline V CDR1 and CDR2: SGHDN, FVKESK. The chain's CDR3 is CASSQVTSKETQYF. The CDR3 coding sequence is TGTGCCAGCAGCCAAGTCACTAGCAAGGAGACCCAGTACTTC.

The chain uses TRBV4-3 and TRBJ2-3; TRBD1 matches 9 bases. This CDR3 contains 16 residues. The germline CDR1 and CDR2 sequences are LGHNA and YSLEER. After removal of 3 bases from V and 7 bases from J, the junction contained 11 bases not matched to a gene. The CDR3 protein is CASSHPGTGIGYTQYF. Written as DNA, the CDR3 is TGCGCCAGCAGCCATCCCGGGACAGGGATCGGATATACGCAGTATTTT.

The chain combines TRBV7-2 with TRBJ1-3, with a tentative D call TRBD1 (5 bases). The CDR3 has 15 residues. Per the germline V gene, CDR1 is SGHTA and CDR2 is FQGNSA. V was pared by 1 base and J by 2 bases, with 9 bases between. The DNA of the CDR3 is TGTGCCAGCAGCTTAGAAACAGGAGCTGGAAACACCATATATTTT. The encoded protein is CASSLETGAGNTIYF.

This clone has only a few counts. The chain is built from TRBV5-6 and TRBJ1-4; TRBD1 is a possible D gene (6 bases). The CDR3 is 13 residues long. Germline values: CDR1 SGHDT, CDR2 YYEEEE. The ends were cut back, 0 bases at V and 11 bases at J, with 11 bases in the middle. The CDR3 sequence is CASSLAGGGKLFF. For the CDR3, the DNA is TGTGCCAGCAGCTTGGCCGGCGGGGGCAAACTGTTTTTT.

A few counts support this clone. CDR3 loop: CASSALSGTGQETQYF. The DNA for the CDR3 is TGTGCCAGCAGCGCCCTCTCCGGGACAGGTCAAGAGACCCAGTACTTC. This chain joins TRBV9 and TRBJ2-5, with 8 bases that match TRBD1. The V segment lost 3 bases and the J segment 2 bases; nucleotides outside the gene matches: 9. CDR3 length: 16 amino acids. Germline CDR1 SGDLS, CDR2 YYNGEE.